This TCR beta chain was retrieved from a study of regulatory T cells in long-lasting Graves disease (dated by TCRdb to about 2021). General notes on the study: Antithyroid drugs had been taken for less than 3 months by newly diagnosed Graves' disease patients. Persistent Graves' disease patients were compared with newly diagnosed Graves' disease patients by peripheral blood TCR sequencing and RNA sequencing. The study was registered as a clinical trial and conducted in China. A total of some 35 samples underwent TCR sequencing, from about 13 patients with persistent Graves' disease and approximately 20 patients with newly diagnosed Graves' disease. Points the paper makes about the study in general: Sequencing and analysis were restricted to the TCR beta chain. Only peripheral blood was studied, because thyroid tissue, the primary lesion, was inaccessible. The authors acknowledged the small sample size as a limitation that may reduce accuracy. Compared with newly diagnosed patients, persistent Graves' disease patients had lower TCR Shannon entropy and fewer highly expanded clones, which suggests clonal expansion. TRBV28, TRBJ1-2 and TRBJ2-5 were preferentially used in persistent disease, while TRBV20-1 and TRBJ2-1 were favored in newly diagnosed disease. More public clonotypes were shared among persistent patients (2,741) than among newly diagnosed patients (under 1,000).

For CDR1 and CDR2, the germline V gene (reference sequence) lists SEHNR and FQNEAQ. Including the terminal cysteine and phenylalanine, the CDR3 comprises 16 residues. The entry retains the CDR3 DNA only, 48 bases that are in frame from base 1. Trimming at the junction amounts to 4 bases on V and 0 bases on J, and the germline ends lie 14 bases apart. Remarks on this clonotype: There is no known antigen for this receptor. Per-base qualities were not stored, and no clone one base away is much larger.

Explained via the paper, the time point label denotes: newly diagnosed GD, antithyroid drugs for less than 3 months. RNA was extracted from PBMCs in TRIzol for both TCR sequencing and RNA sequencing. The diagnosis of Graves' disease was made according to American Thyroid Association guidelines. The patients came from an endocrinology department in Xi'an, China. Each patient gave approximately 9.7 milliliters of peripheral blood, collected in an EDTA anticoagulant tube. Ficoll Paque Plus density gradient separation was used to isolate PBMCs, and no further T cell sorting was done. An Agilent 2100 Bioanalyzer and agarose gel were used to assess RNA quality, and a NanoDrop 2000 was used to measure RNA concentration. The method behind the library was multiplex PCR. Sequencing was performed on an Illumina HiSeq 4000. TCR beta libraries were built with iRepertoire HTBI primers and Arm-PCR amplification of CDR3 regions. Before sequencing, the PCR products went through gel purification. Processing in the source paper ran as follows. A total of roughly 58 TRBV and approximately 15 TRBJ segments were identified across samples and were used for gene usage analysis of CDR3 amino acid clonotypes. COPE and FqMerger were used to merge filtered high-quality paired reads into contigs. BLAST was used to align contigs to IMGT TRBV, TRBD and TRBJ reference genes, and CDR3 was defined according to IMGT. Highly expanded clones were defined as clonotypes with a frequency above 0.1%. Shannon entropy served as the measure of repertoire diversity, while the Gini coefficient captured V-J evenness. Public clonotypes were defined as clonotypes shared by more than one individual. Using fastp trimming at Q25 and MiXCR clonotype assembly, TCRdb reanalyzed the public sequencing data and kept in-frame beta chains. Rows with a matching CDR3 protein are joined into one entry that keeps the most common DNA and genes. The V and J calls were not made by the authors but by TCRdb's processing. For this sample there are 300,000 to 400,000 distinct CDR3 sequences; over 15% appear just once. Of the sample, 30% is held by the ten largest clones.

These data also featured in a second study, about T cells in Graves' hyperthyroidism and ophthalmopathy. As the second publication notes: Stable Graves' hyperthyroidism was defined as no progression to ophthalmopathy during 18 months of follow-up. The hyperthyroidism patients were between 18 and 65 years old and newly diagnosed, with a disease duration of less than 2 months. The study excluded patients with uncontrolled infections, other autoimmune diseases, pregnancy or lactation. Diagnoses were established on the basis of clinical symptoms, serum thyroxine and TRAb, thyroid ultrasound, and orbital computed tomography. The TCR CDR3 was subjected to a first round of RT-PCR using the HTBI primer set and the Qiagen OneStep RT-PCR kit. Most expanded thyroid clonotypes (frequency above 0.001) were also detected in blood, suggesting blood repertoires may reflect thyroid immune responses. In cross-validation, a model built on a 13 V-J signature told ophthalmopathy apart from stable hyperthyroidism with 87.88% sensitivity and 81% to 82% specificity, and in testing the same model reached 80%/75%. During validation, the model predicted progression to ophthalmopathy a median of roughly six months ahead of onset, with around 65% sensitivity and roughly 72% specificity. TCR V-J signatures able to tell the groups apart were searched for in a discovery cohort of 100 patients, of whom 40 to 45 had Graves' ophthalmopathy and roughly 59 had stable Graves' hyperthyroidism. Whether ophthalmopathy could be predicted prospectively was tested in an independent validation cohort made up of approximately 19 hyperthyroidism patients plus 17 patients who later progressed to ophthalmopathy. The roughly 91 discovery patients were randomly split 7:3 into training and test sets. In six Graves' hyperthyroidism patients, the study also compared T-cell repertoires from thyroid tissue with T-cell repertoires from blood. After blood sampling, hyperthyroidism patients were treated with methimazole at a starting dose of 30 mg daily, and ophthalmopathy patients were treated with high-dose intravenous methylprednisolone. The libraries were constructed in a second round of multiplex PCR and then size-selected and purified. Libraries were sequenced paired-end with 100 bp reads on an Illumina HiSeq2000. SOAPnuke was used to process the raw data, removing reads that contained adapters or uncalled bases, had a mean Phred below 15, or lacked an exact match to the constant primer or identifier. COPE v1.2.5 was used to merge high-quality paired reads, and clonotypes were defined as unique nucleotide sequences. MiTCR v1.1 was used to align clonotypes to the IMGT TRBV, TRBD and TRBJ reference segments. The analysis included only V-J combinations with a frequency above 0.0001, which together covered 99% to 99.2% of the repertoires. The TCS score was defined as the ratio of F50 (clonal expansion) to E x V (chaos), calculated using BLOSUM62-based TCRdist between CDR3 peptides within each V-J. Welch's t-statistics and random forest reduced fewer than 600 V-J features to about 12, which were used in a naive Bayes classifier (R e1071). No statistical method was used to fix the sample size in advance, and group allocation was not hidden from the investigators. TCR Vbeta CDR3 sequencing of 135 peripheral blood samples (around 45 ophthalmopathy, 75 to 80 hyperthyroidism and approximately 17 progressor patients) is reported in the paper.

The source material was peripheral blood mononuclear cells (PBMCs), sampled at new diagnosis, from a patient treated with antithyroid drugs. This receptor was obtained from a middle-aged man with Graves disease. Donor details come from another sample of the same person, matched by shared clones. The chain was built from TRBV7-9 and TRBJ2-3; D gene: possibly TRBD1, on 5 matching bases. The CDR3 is CASSSQGSTSTDTQYF. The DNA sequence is TGTGCCAGCAGCTCCCAGGGATCTACTAGCACAGATACGCAGTATTTT.